Listed here are 10 T cell receptor beta chains from one sample, sequenced in a study of neurological immune-mediated disorders. TCRdb used MiXCR to reprocess the 5' RACE reads, holding one entry per CDR3 protein. The sample yields about 55,000 distinct CDR3 sequences, around 3.6% seen once. Source material: PBMCs. The source of these receptors is a young man with multiple sclerosis.

This clonotype was observed at least ten times. Here the CDR3 reads CASSLGGARTEAFF. The CDR3 DNA is TGTGCCAGCAGTTTGGGGGGGGCGCGTACTGAAGCTTTCTTT. The V gene is TRBV12-3 or TRBV12-4, the J gene TRBJ1-1, with a weak D call TRBD1 (6 bases). The CDR3 sequence is 14 residues long. The V end lost 3 bases, the J end lost 5 bases, and 13 bases lay between the germline ends.

The sample holds a few counts of this clonotype. Given a much more abundant clone one base away, this may be a read error. V usage is TRBV20-1 and J usage is TRBJ2-7; D unresolved. Trimming pared 3 bases from V and 0 bases from J, leaving 9 bases between. CDR1 DFQATT and CDR2 SNEGSKA come from the germline V gene (reference sequence). The CDR3 is made up of 13 amino acids. In DNA, the CDR3 is TGCAGTGCTAGGCTGCGGAGCTCCTACGAGCAGTACGTC. It yields the protein CSARLRSSYEQYV.

The table lists this clonotype with a few counts. The gene calls are TRBV2 and TRBJ2-7, with a possible D match to TRBD2 (6 bases). Trimming removed 6 bases from V and 0 bases from J, with 18 bases in between. This CDR3 has 16 residues. The V gene's germline CDR1 is SNHLY and CDR2 FYNNEI. CDR3 coding DNA: TGTGCCAGCAGGCTCCGTGAGGGACTCGTCTCCTACGAGCAGTACTTC. It is translated as CASRLREGLVSYEQYF.

The sample holds many counts of this clonotype. V gene TRBV4-2 combines with J gene TRBJ2-3; 8 bases are shared with TRBD2. Unmatched junction bases numbered 6, after V lost 1 base and J lost 0 bases. The germline V gene has CDR1 LGHNA and CDR2 YNFKEQ. The CDR3 loop spans 17 amino acids. CDR3 sequence reads: CASSQVGRGGSTDTQYF. CDR3 nucleotide sequence: TGTGCCAGCAGCCAAGTAGGCCGGGGGGGGAGCACAGATACGCAGTATTTT.

This clonotype was seen repeatedly, ten times or more. This chain joins TRBV12-3 or TRBV12-4 and TRBJ2-1; 14 bases line up with TRBD2. J gave up 12 bases and V 7 bases, and 8 bases lay outside the gene matches. The CDR3 sequence is 14 residues long. This chain's CDR3 is CASNQGLAGAGQFF. For the CDR3, the DNA is TGTGCCAGCAATCAGGGACTAGCGGGAGCTGGGCAGTTCTTC.

This clonotype has ten or more counts. This chain uses TRBV15 with TRBJ1-1; tentatively, D is TRBD1 (5 bases). Per the germline V gene, CDR1 is LNHNV and CDR2 is YYDKDF (reference sequence). The CDR3 length is 13 residues. The V and J ends lost 5 bases and 4 bases respectively, with 11 bases between them. The CDR3 nucleotides are TGTGCCACCAGCCTTACCGGGGGCACTGAAGCTTTCTTT. Amino acids: CATSLTGGTEAFF.

Many counts were recorded for this clonotype. The genes are TRBV6-5 and TRBJ1-6, with 9 bases lining up with TRBD1. V trimming: 2 bases; J trimming: 8 bases; junction bases outside the gene matches: 4. The CDR3 contains 15 residues. Germline CDR1 MNHEY, CDR2 SVGAGI. The CDR3 bases are TGTGCCAGCAGTTACCGTCGACAGGGGGATTCACCCCTCCACTTT. Its translation is CASSYRRQGDSPLHF.

Many counts were recorded for this clonotype. This chain joins TRBV20-1 and TRBJ2-7; 9 bases match TRBD1. Trimming cost V 0 bases and J 3 bases; bases outside gene matches: 6. Per germline, CDR1 DFQATT and CDR2 SNEGSKA (reference sequence). The CDR3 is 15 amino acids. CDR3 residues: CSARESGTGFYEQYF. The CDR3 DNA follows: TGCAGTGCTAGAGAGTCGGGGACAGGGTTCTACGAGCAGTACTTC.

In its sample, this clonotype was seen many times. The chain has TRBV29-1 and TRBJ2-5; 7 bases line up with TRBD2. Germline V gives CDR1 SQVTM, CDR2 ANQGSEA. The CDR3 contains 13 residues. With 3 bases clipped from V and 5 bases from J, the junction kept 6 bases outside the gene matches. CDR3 bases: TGCAGCGTTGAGGCGGGAGTCACGGAGACCCAGTACTTC. Translation gives CSVEAGVTETQYF.

This clonotype has a count of ten or more. V usage is TRBV10-3 and J usage is TRBJ2-3, with a possible D match to TRBD2 (6 bases). The length of the CDR3 is 15 residues. The germline V gene has CDR1 ENHRY and CDR2 SYGVKD. Trimming removed 2 bases from V and 1 base from J, with 10 bases in between. The CDR3 coding sequence is TGTGCCATCAGTGAGGGCCGCGGGGGCACAGATACGCAGTATTTT. It codes for CAISEGRGGTDTQYF.